Each of the 20 T cell receptor beta chains below was sequenced from the same sample in a study of beta chain features in type 1 diabetes. Their specific antigens are unknown. General observations from the study: Shorter TCRB CDR3s, moderately but significantly so, marked every one of the four CD4+ subsets in Type 1 diabetes patients.

Sequencing targeted expressed TCRB transcripts, as all isolated RNA had been reverse transcribed. The protocol was immunoSEQ multiplex PCR, while the TCRdb copy is restricted to in-frame clones and leaves out a portion. The sample consists of hundreds of thousands of clones, about an eighth of them appearing once. What was sequenced was naive CD4+ T cells from blood. The receptor set was obtained from a man aged 18 to 30 with type 1 diabetes.

As to this clone: Other DNA sequences of this sample code for an identical CDR3. The rearrangement joins TRBV10-3 to TRBJ1-5, with 7 bases aligning to TRBD1. This CDR3 contains 15 residues. The junction had 4 bases not matched to a gene; V was cut back by 4 bases and J by 1 base. The V gene's germline CDR1 is ENHRY and CDR2 SYGVKD. CDR3: CAISVGGQSNQPQHF. The CDR3 DNA reads TGTGCCATCAGTGTAGGGGGCCAAAGCAATCAGCCCCAGCATTTT.

The CDR3 loop is CASSQSSGGDTQYF. DNA of the CDR3: TGTGCCAGCAGCCAATCATCGGGGGGAGATACGCAGTATTTT. The rearrangement joins TRBV4-2 to TRBJ2-3; 7 bases are a match to TRBD2. The trim removed 2 bases at V and 5 bases at J, leaving 4 bases unmatched. This CDR3 is 14 amino acids long. Germline V gives CDR1 LGHNA, CDR2 YNFKEQ.

This clone was picked up a small number of times. This chain uses TRBV5-1 with TRBJ2-7; a possible D gene is TRBD2 (6 bases). Trimming stripped 4 bases from V and 0 bases from J, with 14 bases between. Germline CDR1 is SGHRS and CDR2 is YFSETQ. CDR3 length equals 15 residues. CDR3 residues: CASSRSGTASYEQYF. The CDR3 nucleotides are TGCGCCAGCAGCCGTTCCGGGACTGCCTCCTACGAGCAGTACTTC.

Only a few counts were recorded for this clone. V and J are TRBV28 and TRBJ1-2; no reliable D call. CDR3 length: 14 residues. Trimming cost V 1 base and J 4 bases, with 10 bases left between them. CDR1 is MDHEN and CDR2 is SYDVKM in the germline V gene. The CDR3 DNA sequence: TGTGCCAGCAGTTTATCGGGTCATCTCTATGGCTACACCTTC. Protein sequence: CASSLSGHLYGYTF.

This sequence joins TRBV5-4 and TRBJ2-5, with 12 bases aligning to TRBD2. V gave up 2 bases and J gave up 5 bases; unmatched junction bases: 7. There are 16 residues in the CDR3. Germline V lookup: CDR1 SGHNT, CDR2 YYREEE (reference sequence). The CDR3 nucleotides are TGTGCCAGCAGCTTCCCTCTAGCGGGGGGGCCTGAGACCCAGTACTTC. This translates into CASSFPLAGGPETQYF.

This chain joins TRBV10-3 and TRBJ1-1, with D possibly being TRBD1 (5 bases). V shed 6 bases and J shed 2 bases, with 7 bases lying between them. The CDR3 has 12 residues. Germline V CDR1 and CDR2: ENHRY, SYGVKD. CDR3 residues: CAIRGVNTEAFF. DNA of the CDR3: TGTGCCATCAGGGGGGTTAACACTGAAGCTTTCTTT.

Only a few counts were recorded for this clone. V is TRBV15 and J is TRBJ2-7; D not resolved. Per the germline V gene, CDR1 is LNHNV and CDR2 is YYDKDF (reference sequence). V was pared by 0 bases and J by 3 bases, with 9 bases between. This CDR3 comprises 14 residues. The CDR3 loop reads CATSRDPRNYEQYF. The CDR3 DNA reads as TGTGCCACCAGCAGAGATCCTCGGAACTACGAGCAGTACTTC.

As DNA, the CDR3 is TGTGCCAGCAGCGTAGCGGTTCAGGGGGACTATGGCTACACCTTC. This gives the protein CASSVAVQGDYGYTF. V and J are TRBV9 and TRBJ1-2; TRBD1 matches at 7 bases. CDR1 SGDLS and CDR2 YYNGEE come from the germline V gene. Unmatched junction bases numbered 5, after V lost 0 bases and J lost 3 bases. This CDR3 spans 15 amino acids.

Only a few counts were recorded for this clone. This sample includes further DNA sequences coding for the same CDR3. The CDR3 loop reads CASSLGSQETQYF. CDR3 DNA sequence: TGCGCCAGCAGCTTAGGGTCACAAGAGACCCAGTACTTC. J is TRBJ2-5 and V is TRBV5-1; D uncertain. V lost 2 bases and J lost 2, with 7 bases in between. This CDR3 comprises 13 residues. CDR1 and CDR2 (germline): SGHRS, YFSETQ.

Only a few counts were recorded for this clone. The J gene is TRBJ1-2, the V gene TRBV30, with a tentative D call TRBD1 (6 bases). Trimming removed 2 bases from V and 6 bases from J, with 22 bases in between. CDR1 is GTSNPN and CDR2 is SVGIG in the germline V gene (reference sequence). CDR3 size: 16 residues. The DNA of the CDR3 is TGTGCCTGGAGTTTTTCGTACCCGAAGACAGGAGATGGCTACACCTTC. Its translation is CAWSFSYPKTGDGYTF. The full variable domain, with the rest looked up from reference TRBV30 and TRBJ1-2, is SQTIHQWPATLVQPVGSPLSLECTVEGTSNPNLYWYRQAAGRGLQLLFYSVGIGQISSEVPQNLSASRPQDRQFILSSKKLLLSDSGFYLCAWSFSYPKTGDGYTFGSGTRLTVV.

This chain connects TRBV5-4 to TRBJ2-3, with D possibly TRBD2 on 5 matching bases. The V end lost 2 bases, the J end lost 4 bases, and 14 bases lay between the germline ends. Germline CDR1 is SGHNT and CDR2 is YYREEE (reference sequence). The CDR3 is 15 residues long. In DNA, the CDR3 is TGTGCCAGCAGCTTAAGCGCGGGCCGGGCAGATACGCAGTATTTT. Its protein product is CASSLSAGRADTQYF. Together with reference TRBV5-4 and TRBJ2-3, the CDR3 gives the full variable domain: ETGVTQSPTHLIKTRGQQVTLRCSSQSGHNTVSWYQQALGQGPQFIFQYYREEENGRGNFPPRFSGLQFPNYSSELNVNALELDDSALYLCASSLSAGRADTQYFGPGTRLTVL.

The chain couples TRBV19 to TRBJ2-7; TRBD2 might be the D (6 bases). CDR1 and CDR2 (germline): LNHDA, SQIVND (reference sequence). Between the trimmed V and J ends, which lost 6 bases and 2 bases, there was a span of 11 bases. The CDR3 length is 13 residues. CDR3 DNA sequence: TGTGCCAGTAGGGGGACTGGGGCCTACGAGCAGTACTTC. Its protein is CASRGTGAYEQYF.

This clone was recorded a few times. CDR3 sequence (DNA): TGTGCCTGGAGTGTAAAGGACAGCCGCTACGAGCAGTACTTC. Its protein product is CAWSVKDSRYEQYF. This rearrangement joins TRBV30 to TRBJ2-7; D is possibly TRBD1 (6 bases). Deletions cut 0 bases from V and 3 bases from J, with 12 bases between. The CDR3 totals 14 residues. Germline-derived CDR1 and CDR2 are GTSNPN and SVGIG (reference sequence).

The gene calls are TRBV18 and TRBJ1-1, with D maybe TRBD1 (6 bases). The CDR3 length is 14 residues. Germline-derived CDR1 and CDR2 are KGHSH and LQKENI. The V and J ends lost 6 bases and 0 bases respectively, with 11 bases between them. CDR3 coding DNA: TGTGCCAGCTCCCGACAGGACATGAACACTGAAGCTTTCTTT. It specifies CASSRQDMNTEAFF.

This clone was seen more than once but under ten times. The rearrangement links TRBV5-4 to TRBJ2-1; 13 bases match TRBD2. V dropped 0 bases and J dropped 2; count of bases not matched to a gene: 2. Germline CDR1 reads SGHNT; CDR2 reads YYREEE (reference sequence). The CDR3 loop spans 17 amino acids. CDR3 in DNA: TGTGCCAGCAGCTTGGCGACTAGCGGGAGGCCCTACAATGAGCAGTTCTTC. It encodes CASSLATSGRPYNEQFF.

This clone was seen only a few times. V and J are TRBV30 and TRBJ2-5; D is uncertain. The V end was cut by 2 bases, the J end by 5 bases, with 9 bases between. CDR3 length equals 12 residues. The germline CDR1 and CDR2 sequences are GTSNPN and SVGIG (reference sequence). The CDR3 is CAWSPKTETQYF. CDR3 bases: TGTGCCTGGAGTCCTAAGACGGAGACCCAGTACTTC. Supplemented by reference TRBV30 and TRBJ2-5, the full variable domain reads SQTIHQWPATLVQPVGSPLSLECTVEGTSNPNLYWYRQAAGRGLQLLFYSVGIGQISSEVPQNLSASRPQDRQFILSSKKLLLSDSGFYLCAWSPKTETQYFGPGTRLLVL.

This clone was picked up a small number of times. This sequence joins TRBV29-1 and TRBJ1-5; 11 bases align to TRBD1. The CDR3 runs to 13 residues. V was pared by 6 bases and J by 7 bases, with 5 bases of the junction left unmatched. CDR1 and CDR2 (germline): SQVTM, ANQGSEA. CDR3 sequence (DNA): TGCAGCGTCGCCGGGACAGGGGGGCAGCCCCAGCATTTT. It translates to CSVAGTGGQPQHF.

The chain carries TRBV7-2 and TRBJ2-2; perhaps TRBD1 as D (6 bases). CDR1 is SGHTA, CDR2 FQGNSA, per germline. Trimming pared 5 bases from V and 6 bases from J, leaving 7 bases between. This CDR3 has 12 amino acids. Here the CDR3 reads CASSPGAGELFF. The CDR3 nucleotides are TGTGCCAGCAGCCCAGGGGCCGGGGAGCTGTTTTTT.

This clone came up a few times. The chain recombines TRBV12-2 with TRBJ1-4; TRBD1, the table's D call, lacks a check against the DNA. TRBV12-2 is a documented pseudogene. The CDR3 loop spans 15 amino acids. CDR3 coding DNA: TGTGCAAGTTGGCTCAAGGTGACAGGGTGCGAAAAACTGTTTTTT. Its protein product is CASWLKVTGCEKLFF.

This clone occurred a few times. This chain uses TRBV29-1 with TRBJ2-1; 7 bases are shared with TRBD2. Germline V CDR1 and CDR2: SQVTM, ANQGSEA. This CDR3 comprises 15 residues. V dropped 3 bases and J dropped 1; count of bases not matched to a gene: 6. As DNA, the CDR3 is TGCAGCGTTGATCGGCGGGAGAAGTCCTACAATGAGCAGTTCTTC. Amino acids: CSVDRREKSYNEQFF.